This TCR beta chain emerged from a study of T cells in Graves' hyperthyroidism and ophthalmopathy. Overall study results and limits: In the blood, most expanded thyroid clonotypes above 0.001 appeared as well.

Amplification of TCR beta CDR3 regions was performed using RNA transcripts as template. First-round RT-PCR of the TCR CDR3 relied on the HTBI primer set. TCRdb used MiXCR to reprocess the multiplex PCR reads, holding one entry per CDR3 protein. The table shows some 770,000 distinct CDR3 sequences, with about a sixth occurring only once. On this clonotype: The antigen remains unidentified.

Germline assignment: CDR1 ENHRY and CDR2 SYGVKD. V shed 2 bases, J shed 12 bases, and the junction held 6 bases outside the gene matches. The CDR3 totals 12 residues. Across 18 months, stable Graves' hyperthyroidism was marked by no progression to ophthalmopathy. Clinical symptoms, serum thyroxine and TRAb, thyroid ultrasound and orbital computed tomography were used for the diagnoses. This TCR was sampled from a young man with Graves' hyperthyroidism. V is TRBV10-3 and J is TRBJ2-5, with 7 nucleotides matching TRBD1. Material for sequencing was blood. The CDR3: CAISENRGLEYF. The CDR3 nucleotides are TGTGCCATCAGTGAGAACAGGGGCCTTGAGTACTTC.